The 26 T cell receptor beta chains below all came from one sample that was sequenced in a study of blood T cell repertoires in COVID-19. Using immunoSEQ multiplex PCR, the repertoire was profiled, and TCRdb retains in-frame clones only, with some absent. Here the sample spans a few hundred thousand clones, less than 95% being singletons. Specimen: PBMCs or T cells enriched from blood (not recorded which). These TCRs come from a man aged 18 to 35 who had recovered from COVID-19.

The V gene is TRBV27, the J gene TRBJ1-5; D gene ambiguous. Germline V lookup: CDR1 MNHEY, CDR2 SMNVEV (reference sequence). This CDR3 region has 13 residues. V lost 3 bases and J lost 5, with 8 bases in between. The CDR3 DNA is TGTGCCAGCAGTTTTTCGAGGGATCAGCCCCAGCATTTT. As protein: CASSFSRDQPQHF.

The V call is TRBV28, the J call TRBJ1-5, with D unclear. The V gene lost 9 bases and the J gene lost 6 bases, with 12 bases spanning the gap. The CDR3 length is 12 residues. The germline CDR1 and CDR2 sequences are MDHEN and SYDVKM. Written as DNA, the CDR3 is TGTGCCAGTACGTTTTCCGGTCAGCCCCAGCATTTT. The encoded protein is CASTFSGQPQHF.

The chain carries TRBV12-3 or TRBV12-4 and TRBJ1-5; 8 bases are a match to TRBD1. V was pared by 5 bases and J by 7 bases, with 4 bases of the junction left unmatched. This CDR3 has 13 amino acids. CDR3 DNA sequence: TGTGCCAGCAGTCGGACAGGGTTCCAGCCCCAGCATTTT. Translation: CASSRTGFQPQHF.

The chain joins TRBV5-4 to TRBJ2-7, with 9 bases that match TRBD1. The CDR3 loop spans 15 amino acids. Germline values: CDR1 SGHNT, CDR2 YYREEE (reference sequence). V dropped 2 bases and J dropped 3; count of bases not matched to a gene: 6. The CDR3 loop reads CASSFRQGDGYEQYF. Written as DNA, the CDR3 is TGTGCCAGCAGCTTTCGACAGGGGGACGGCTACGAGCAGTACTTC.

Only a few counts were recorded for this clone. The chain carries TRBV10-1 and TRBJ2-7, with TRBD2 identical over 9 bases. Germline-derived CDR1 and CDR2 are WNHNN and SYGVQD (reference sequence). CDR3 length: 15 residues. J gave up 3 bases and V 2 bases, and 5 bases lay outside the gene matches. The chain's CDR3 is CASSELSGRSYEQYF. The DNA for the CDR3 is TGCGCCAGCAGTGAGCTTAGCGGGAGAAGCTACGAGCAGTACTTC.

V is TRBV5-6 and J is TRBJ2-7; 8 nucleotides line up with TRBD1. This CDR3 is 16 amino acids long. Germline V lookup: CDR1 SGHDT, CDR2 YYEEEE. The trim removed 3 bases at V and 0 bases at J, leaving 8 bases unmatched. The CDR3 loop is CASSWAGTGRSYEQYF. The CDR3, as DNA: TGTGCCAGCAGCTGGGCAGGGACAGGACGCTCCTACGAGCAGTACTTC.

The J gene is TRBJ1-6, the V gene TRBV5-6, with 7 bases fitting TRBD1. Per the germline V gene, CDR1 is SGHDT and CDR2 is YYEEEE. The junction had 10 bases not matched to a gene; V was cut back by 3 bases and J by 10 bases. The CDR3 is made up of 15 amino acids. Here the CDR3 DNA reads TGTGCCAGCAGCTGGGCCGGGACAGCCGCGTCACCCCTCCACTTT. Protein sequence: CASSWAGTAASPLHF.

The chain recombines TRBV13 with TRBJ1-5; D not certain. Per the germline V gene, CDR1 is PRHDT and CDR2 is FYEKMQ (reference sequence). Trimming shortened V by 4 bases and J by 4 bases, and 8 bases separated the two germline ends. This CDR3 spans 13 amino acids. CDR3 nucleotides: TGTGCCAGCAGCTATACAGAGAATCAGCCCCAGCATTTT. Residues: CASSYTENQPQHF.

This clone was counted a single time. The CDR3 DNA reads as TGTGCCAGCAGCCACCGGGACAGACCCTACGAGCAGTACTTC. Its translation is CASSHRDRPYEQYF. This chain links TRBV3-1 (or the pseudogene TRBV3-2) with TRBJ2-7; TRBD1 aligns across 7 bases. This CDR3 has 14 amino acids. V shed 3 bases, J shed 2 bases, and the junction held 4 bases outside the gene matches. The germline CDR1 and CDR2 sequences are LGHDT and YNNKEL (reference sequence).

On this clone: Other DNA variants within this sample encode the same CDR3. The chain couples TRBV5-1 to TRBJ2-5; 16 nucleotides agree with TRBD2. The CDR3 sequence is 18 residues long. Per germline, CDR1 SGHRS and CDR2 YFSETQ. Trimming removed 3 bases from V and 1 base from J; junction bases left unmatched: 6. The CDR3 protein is CASSWGTSGRASQETQYF. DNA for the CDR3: TGCGCCAGCAGCTGGGGGACTAGCGGGAGGGCCAGCCAAGAGACCCAGTACTTC. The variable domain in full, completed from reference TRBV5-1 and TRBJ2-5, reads KAGVTQTPRYLIKTRGQQVTLSCSPISGHRSVSWYQQTPGQGLQFLFEYFSETQRNKGNFPGRFSGRQFSNSRSEMNVSTLELGDSALYLCASSWGTSGRASQETQYFGPGTRLLVL.

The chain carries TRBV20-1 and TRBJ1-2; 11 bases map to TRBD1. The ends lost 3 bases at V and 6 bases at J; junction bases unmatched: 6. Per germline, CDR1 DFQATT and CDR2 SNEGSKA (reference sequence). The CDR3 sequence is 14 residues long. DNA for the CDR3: TGCAGTGCTAGTGCTAGGGGACAGGGGGATGGCTACACCTTC. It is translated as CSASARGQGDGYTF.

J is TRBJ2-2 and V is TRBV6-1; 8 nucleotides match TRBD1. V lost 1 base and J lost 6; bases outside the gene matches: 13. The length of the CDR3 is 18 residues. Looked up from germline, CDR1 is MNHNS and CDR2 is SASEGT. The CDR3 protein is CASSEGLARTGWAGELFF. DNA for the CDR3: TGTGCCAGCAGTGAAGGCTTAGCGAGGACAGGGTGGGCCGGGGAGCTGTTTTTT.

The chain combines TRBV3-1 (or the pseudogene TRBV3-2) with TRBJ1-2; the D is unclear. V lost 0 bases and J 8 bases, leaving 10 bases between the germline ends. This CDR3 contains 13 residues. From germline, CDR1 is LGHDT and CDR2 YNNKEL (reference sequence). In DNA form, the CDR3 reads TGTGCCAGCAGCCAAGATTTGGGCAGGGGCTACACCTTC. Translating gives CASSQDLGRGYTF.

This CDR3 reads CASSLGQGVGQPQHF. DNA for the CDR3: TGTGCCAGCAGCTTGGGGCAGGGGGTTGGGCAGCCCCAGCATTTT. V and J are TRBV5-8 and TRBJ1-5; TRBD1 agrees at 7 bases. Germline loops: CDR1 SGHTS, CDR2 YDEGEE. J was trimmed by 7 bases and V by 0 bases; bases with no gene match: 7. The CDR3 covers 15 residues.

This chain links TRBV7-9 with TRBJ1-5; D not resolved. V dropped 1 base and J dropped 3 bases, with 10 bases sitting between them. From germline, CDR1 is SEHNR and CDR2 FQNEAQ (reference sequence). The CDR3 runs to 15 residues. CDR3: CASSLDRAPNQPQHF. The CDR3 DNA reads TGTGCCAGCAGCTTAGACAGAGCTCCCAATCAGCCCCAGCATTTT.

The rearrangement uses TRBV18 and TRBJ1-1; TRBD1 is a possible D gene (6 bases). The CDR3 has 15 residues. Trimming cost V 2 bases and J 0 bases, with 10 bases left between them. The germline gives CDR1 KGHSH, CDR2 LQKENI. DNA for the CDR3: TGTGCCAGCTCACCAGCCGGACAGTTGAACACTGAAGCTTTCTTT. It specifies CASSPAGQLNTEAFF.

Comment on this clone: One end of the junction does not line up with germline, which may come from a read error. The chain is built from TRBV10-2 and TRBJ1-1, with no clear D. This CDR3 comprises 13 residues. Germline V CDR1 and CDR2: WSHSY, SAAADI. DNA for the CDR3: TGCGCCAGCATTGAGACGGCGGGCACTGAAGCTTTCTTT. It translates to CASIETAGTEAFF.

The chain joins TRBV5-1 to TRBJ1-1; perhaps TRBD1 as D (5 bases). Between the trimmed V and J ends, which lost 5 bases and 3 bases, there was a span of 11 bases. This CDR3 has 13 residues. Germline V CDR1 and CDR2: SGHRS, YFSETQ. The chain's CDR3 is CASRLGGDTEAFF. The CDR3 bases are TGCGCCAGCAGACTTGGGGGGGACACTGAAGCTTTCTTT. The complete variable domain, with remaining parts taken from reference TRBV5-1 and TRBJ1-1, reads KAGVTQTPRYLIKTRGQQVTLSCSPISGHRSVSWYQQTPGQGLQFLFEYFSETQRNKGNFPGRFSGRQFSNSRSEMNVSTLELGDSALYLCASRLGGDTEAFFGQGTRLTVV.

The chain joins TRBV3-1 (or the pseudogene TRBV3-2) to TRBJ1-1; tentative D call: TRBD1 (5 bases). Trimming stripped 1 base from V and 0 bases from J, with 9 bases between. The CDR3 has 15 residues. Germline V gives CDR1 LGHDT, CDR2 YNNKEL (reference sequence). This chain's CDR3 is CASSQAGLMNTEAFF. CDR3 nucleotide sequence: TGTGCCAGCAGCCAAGCGGGACTGATGAACACTGAAGCTTTCTTT.

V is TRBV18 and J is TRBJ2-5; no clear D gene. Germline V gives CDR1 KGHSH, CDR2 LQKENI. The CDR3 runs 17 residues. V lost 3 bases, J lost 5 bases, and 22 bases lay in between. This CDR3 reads CASSPPTTPRNRETQYF. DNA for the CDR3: TGTGCCAGCTCACCTCCCACTACTCCTAGGAATCGCGAGACCCAGTACTTC.

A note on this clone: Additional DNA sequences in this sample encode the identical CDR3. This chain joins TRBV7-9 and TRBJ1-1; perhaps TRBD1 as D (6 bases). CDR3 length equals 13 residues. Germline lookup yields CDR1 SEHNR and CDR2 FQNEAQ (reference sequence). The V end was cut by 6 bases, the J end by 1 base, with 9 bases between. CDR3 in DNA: TGTGCCAGCAGTCTGGGACAGAACACTGAAGCTTTCTTT. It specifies CASSLGQNTEAFF.

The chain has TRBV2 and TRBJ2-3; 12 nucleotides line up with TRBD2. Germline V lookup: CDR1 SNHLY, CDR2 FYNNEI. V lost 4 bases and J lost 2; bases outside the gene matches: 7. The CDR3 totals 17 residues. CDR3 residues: CASSVTSGGQVTDTQYF. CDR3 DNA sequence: TGTGCCAGCAGTGTGACTAGCGGGGGCCAAGTCACAGATACGCAGTATTTT.

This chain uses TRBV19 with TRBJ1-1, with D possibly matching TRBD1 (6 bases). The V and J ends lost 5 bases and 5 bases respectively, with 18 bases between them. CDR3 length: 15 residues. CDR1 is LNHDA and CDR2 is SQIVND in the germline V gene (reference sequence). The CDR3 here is CASSVLGQGRTEAFF. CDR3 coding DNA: TGTGCCAGTAGTGTCCTGGGACAAGGAAGGACTGAAGCTTTCTTT.

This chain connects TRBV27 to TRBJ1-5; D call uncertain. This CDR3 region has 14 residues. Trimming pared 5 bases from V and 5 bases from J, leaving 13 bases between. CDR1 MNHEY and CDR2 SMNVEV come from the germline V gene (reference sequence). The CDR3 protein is CASSPSGYHQPQHF. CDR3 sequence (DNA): TGTGCCAGCAGTCCCTCGGGTTACCATCAGCCCCAGCATTTT.

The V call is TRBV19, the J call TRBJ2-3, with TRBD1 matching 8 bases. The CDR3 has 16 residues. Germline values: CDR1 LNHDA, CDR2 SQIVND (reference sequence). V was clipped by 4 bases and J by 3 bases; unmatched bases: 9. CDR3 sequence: CASSKLTGAGTDTQYF. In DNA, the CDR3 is TGTGCCAGTAGTAAGCTGACAGGGGCGGGAACAGATACGCAGTATTTT.

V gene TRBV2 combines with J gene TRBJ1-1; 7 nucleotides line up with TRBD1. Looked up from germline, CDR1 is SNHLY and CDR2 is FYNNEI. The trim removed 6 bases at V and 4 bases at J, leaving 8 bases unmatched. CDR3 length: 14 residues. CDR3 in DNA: TGTGCCAGCAGCTTACAGGGGTCGGGCACTGAAGCTTTCTTT. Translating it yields CASSLQGSGTEAFF.